The 3 T cell receptor beta chains below were found in one sample sequenced in a study of T cell repertoires in cytomegalovirus infection. Which antigens these TCRs recognize remains unknown. Each CDR3 protein is one row after TCRdb ran MiXCR on the reads. Among about 110,000 distinct CDR3 sequences, 29% were seen once, and the ten largest hold about 81%. Material: CD8+ T cells from cultured PBMCs, obtained from culture after CMV antigen stimulation. The receptors stem from a human donor in good health (CMV status not recorded). Some clones in this sample may be carry-over from other donors' samples.

Regarding this clonotype: A single base separates this from a much larger clone, so it may be a read error. The gene calls are TRBV7-6 and TRBJ2-3, with TRBD2 matching 10 bases. The CDR3 contains 18 residues. Germline V gene data show CDR1 as SGHVS and CDR2 as FNYEAQ. CDR3 amino acids: CVSSTPTSGREPTDTQYF. The CDR3 coding sequence is TGTGTCAGCAGCACCCCGACTAGCGGGCGAGAACCCACAGATACGCAGTATTTT.

This chain's CDR3 is CASSPVQGLALAKNIQYF. The CDR3 DNA sequence: TGTGCCAGCAGCCCCGTCCAGGGATTAGCGCTAGCCAAAAACATTCAGTACTTC. The J gene is TRBJ2-4, the V gene TRBV7-6; D possibly matches TRBD1 or TRBD2 (5 bases each). V shed 5 bases and J shed 0 bases, with 20 bases lying between them. This CDR3 has 18 amino acids. Germline CDR1 and CDR2: SGHVS and FNYEAQ.

This clonotype appeared a few times. This chain uses TRBV19 with TRBJ2-7; 8 bases are a match to TRBD2. CDR3 size: 16 residues. Germline CDR1 and CDR2: LNHDA and SQIVND (reference sequence). V lost 8 bases and J lost 0; bases outside the gene matches: 12. The CDR3 DNA is TGTGCCAGTTCTTCATCTAGCGGGTCCGTCTCCTACGAGCAGTACTTC. Its translation: CASSSSSGSVSYEQYF.